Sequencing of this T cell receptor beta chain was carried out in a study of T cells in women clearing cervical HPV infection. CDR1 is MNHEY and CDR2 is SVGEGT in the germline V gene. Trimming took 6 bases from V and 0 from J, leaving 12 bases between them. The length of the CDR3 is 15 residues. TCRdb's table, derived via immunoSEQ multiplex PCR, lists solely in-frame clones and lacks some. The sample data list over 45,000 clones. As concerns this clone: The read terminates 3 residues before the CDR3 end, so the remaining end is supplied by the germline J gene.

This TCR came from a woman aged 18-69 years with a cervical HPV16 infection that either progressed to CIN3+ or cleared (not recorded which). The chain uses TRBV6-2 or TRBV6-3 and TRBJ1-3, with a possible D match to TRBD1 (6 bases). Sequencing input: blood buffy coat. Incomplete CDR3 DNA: TGTGCCAGCAGAGCCGGGACAATCTCTGGAAACACC. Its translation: CASRAGTISGNT. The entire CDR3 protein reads CASRAGTISGNTIYF.